This section outlines one T cell receptor beta chain sequence together with its context. Its antigen remains unidentified. One tube held mixed TRB-A and TRB-B primer pools for touch-down PCR. TCRdb re-analyzed the multiplex PCR reads; it lists each CDR3 protein once, without DNA. This sample's table reports more than 7,500 distinct CDR3 sequences. This entry is derived from a study of T cell clusters in autoimmune cytopenias. Study results and caveats: A dominant lymphoma-associated repertoire apparently masked the cluster-lack signature in secondary cytopenia versus chronic lymphocytic leukemia. TRB repertoire shifts in secondary cytopenia and chronic lymphocytic leukemia mostly reflected lymphoma, not autoimmunity.

The CDR3 loop spans 13 amino acids. Germline V lookup: CDR1 MNHNS, CDR2 SASEGT. Some 39,000 genome equivalents of blood DNA were amplified for TRB. Input material: peripheral blood. V is TRBV6-1 and J is TRBJ1-1; TCRdb's D gene call, TRBD1, goes unchecked for lack of DNA. The receptor was isolated from a human donor with an autoimmune cytopenia or autoimmune hepatitis (not recorded which). CDR3 sequence: CASSEGGRTEAFF.